Listed below are T cell receptor beta chains from one sample, sequenced in a study of response to subunit inactivated influenza vaccine. TCRdb analysed the RT-PCR reads with MiXCR anew, one entry per CDR3 protein. The data show approximately 530,000 distinct CDR3 sequences, with 10% to 15% seen just once and around 13% held by the top ten. Sequenced material: PBMCs from blood, taken 45 days after vaccination. These receptors originate from a man aged 50 or older who received an inactivated influenza vaccine. CDR3s include the opening cysteine and the closing phenylalanine or tryptophan. The D gene is left open where the match is weak. Where a row states a size, it is once, few, many or the class of an expanded clone; other rows omit it.

V gene	clone size	D gene	J gene	CDR3 DNA	CDR3 protein
TRBV12-3/TRBV12-4	many	.	TRBJ2-1	TGTGCCAGCAGTCCCCACGGACTTACCTACAATGAGCAGTTCTTC	CASSPHGLTYNEQFF
TRBV29-1	few	.	TRBJ2-7	TGCAGCGTTGAAGGGGAAGCGGGTTACGAGCAGTACTTC	CSVEGEAGYEQYF
TRBV5-1	.	TRBD1	TRBJ1-6	TGCGCCAGCCGACAGGGGAACAATTCACCCCTCCACTTT	CASRQGNNSPLHF
TRBV27	few	.	TRBJ2-7	TGTGCCAGCAGTTTAATTCCGAGCTCCTACGAGCAGTACTTC	CASSLIPSSYEQYF
TRBV10-3	.	.	TRBJ2-3	TGTGCCATCAGTGTGGGGCAGGCCACGGATACGCAGTATTTT	CAISVGQATDTQYF
TRBV20-1	.	.	TRBJ2-3	TGCAGTGCATCGAAGGAGGGGGATACGCAGTATTTT	CSASKEGDTQYF
TRBV29-1	many	.	TRBJ2-4	TGCAGCGTTTCGGGTCGTGTGTCCAAAAACATTCAGTACTTC	CSVSGRVSKNIQYF
TRBV5-1	few	.	TRBJ2-1	TGCGCCAGCAGCTGGAGGCCGGAGCGGGCCGAGGACCTCTTCTTC	CASSWRPERAEDLFF
TRBV5-5	.	.	TRBJ2-2	TGTGCCAGCAGCTTGGACAGGGTGATCGGGGAGCTGTTTTTT	CASSLDRVIGELFF
TRBV25-1	.	.	TRBJ1-6	TGTGCCAGCAGTGAAGTGGGTTCGGTTATTTCACCCCTCCACTTT	CASSEVGSVISPLHF
TRBV12-3/TRBV12-4	many	TRBD2	TRBJ2-5	TGTGCCAGCAGCCAACGGACTAGCGGGTACCAAGAGACCCAGTACTTC	CASSQRTSGYQETQYF
TRBV10-3	few	TRBD1	TRBJ1-1	TGTGCCAGCCGGGACAGGAGTAACACTGAAGCTTTCTTT	CASRDRSNTEAFF
TRBV7-6	few	TRBD2	TRBJ2-1	TGTGCCAGCAGCTTTACGGGACTACGGAGCTCCTACAATGAGCAGTTCTTC	CASSFTGLRSSYNEQFF
TRBV7-9	.	.	TRBJ1-2	TGTGCCAGCAGCTTAGATAAACCTGGGATTCGGTATGGCTACACCTTC	CASSLDKPGIRYGYTF
TRBV28	many	.	TRBJ1-2	TGTGCCACCTATTCTGGGGGGAGCTATGGCTACACCTTC	CATYSGGSYGYTF
TRBV12-3/TRBV12-4	few	TRBD2	TRBJ2-7	TGTGCCAGCAGTCGACCGGGACTAGCGGGAGTCTACGAGCAGTACTTC	CASSRPGLAGVYEQYF
TRBV7-9	many	.	TRBJ1-4	TGTGCCAGCAGCCTTCATGGCGAGAATGAAAAACTGTTTTTT	CASSLHGENEKLFF
TRBV12-3/TRBV12-4	few	TRBD2	TRBJ2-3	TGTGCCAGCAGTCGACGACTAGCGGGACAAGATACGCAGTATTTT	CASSRRLAGQDTQYF
TRBV6-5	few	TRBD1	TRBJ2-2	TGTGCCAGCAGTTACGGCACCGGGACAGCGAACACCGGGGAGCTGTTTTTT	CASSYGTGTANTGELFF
TRBV6-1	many	.	TRBJ2-7	TGTGCCAGCTCAAGGGGGGGCGGATCCTACGAGCAGTACTTC	CASSRGGGSYEQYF
TRBV6-5	few	TRBD2	TRBJ2-1	TGTGCCAGCAGTTACTCTAGTACTAGCGTTGAGGTTGAGCAGTTCTTC	CASSYSSTSVEVEQFF
TRBV4-3	few	.	TRBJ2-7	TGCGCCAGCAGCAGGACCGCTACAGGTGAGAGCTCCTACGAGCAGTACTTC	CASSRTATGESSYEQYF
TRBV4-3	many	.	TRBJ1-2	TGCGCCAGCCGGGGGACTGACTATGGCTACACCTTC	CASRGTDYGYTF
TRBV7-2	few	.	TRBJ2-5	TGTGCCAGCAGCTTAGTAAACAGAGGCTCGGAGACCCAGTACTTC	CASSLVNRGSETQYF
TRBV20-1	few	.	TRBJ1-2	TGCAGTGCTAGCCCCGGGAGTTTCTATGGCTACACCTTC	CSASPGSFYGYTF
TRBV5-4	many	.	TRBJ2-1	TGTGCCAGCAGCCCCCACCCTGGTAGTAATGAGCAGTTCTTC	CASSPHPGSNEQFF
TRBV11-2	few	.	TRBJ2-7	TGTGCCAGCAGCCCTTCGACAGGAGGCGGCTACGAGCAGTACTTC	CASSPSTGGGYEQYF
TRBV6-2/TRBV6-3	.	.	TRBJ1-1	TGTGCCAGCATGGGCCCCTGGGGCAGTAACACTGAAGCTTTCTTT	CASMGPWGSNTEAFF
TRBV12-3/TRBV12-4	many	.	TRBJ2-7	TGTGCCAGCAGTTTATTAGGGACTGCTACGAAGCAGTACTTC	CASSLLGTATKQYF